The sequence of this TCR beta chain was determined in a study of CD8 T cells in ankylosing spondylitis. V was pared by 4 bases and J by 3 bases, with 22 bases between. There are 18 residues in the CDR3. From germline, CDR1 is SGHRS and CDR2 YFSETQ. TCRdb reprocessed the 5' RACE reads with MiXCR, giving one entry per CDR3 protein. The top ten hold roughly 23% of the sample, which has about 220,000 distinct CDR3 sequences, roughly a tenth seen once. This clonotype was observed many times. Its antigen remains unidentified. Regarding the study as a whole: Within peripheral blood, clones linked to disease were CD8+ and relatively rare. Blood from ankylosing spondylitis patients appeared to carry a characteristic roughly 8-variant TCR beta motif. Clones linked to disease were reported to show significant enrichment in matched ankylosing spondylitis synovial fluid.

The receptor was isolated from a male donor with ankylosing spondylitis or in good health (not recorded which). The rearrangement joins TRBV5-1 to TRBJ2-2; D possibly corresponds to TRBD1 (5 bases). Sequenced: blood, either unsorted or a sorted T cell fraction (not recorded which). The CDR3 coding sequence is TGCGCCAGCAGCAACTCCCAAGGCAGGGTTGGGGACACCGGGGAGCTGTTTTTT. Its protein product is CASSNSQGRVGDTGELFF.